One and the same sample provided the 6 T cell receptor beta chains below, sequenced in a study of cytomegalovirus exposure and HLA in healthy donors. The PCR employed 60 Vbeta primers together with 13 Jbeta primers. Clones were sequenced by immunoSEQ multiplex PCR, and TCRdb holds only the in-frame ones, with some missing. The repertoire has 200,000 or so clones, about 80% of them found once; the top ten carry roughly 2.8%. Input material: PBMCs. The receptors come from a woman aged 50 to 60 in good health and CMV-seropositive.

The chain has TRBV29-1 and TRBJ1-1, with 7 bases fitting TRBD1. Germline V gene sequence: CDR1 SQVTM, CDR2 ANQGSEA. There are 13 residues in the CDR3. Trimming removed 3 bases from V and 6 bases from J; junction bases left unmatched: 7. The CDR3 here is CSVEYQGEAEAFF. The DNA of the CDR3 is TGCAGCGTTGAGTATCAGGGGGAAGCTGAAGCTTTCTTT.

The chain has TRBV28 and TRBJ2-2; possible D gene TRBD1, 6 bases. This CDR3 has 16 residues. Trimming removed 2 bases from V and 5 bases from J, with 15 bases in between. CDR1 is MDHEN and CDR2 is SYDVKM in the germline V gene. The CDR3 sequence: CASSLIQGRNTGELFF. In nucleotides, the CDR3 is TGTGCCAGCAGTTTAATACAGGGAAGAAATACCGGGGAGCTGTTTTTT.

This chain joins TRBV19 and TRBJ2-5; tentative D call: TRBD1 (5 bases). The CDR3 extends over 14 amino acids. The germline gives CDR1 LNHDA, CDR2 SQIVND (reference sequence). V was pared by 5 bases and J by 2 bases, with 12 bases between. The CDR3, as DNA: TGTGCCAGTAGTTCCACGGACACTCAAGAGACCCAGTACTTC. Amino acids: CASSSTDTQETQYF.

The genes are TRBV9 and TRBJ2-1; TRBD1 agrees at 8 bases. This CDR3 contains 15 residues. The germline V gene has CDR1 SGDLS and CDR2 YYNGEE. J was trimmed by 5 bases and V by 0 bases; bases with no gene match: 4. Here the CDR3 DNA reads TGTGCCAGCAGCGTAGGGCAGGGGGCCCACAATGAGCAGTTCTTC. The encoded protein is CASSVGQGAHNEQFF. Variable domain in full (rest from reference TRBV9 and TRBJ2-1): DSGVTQTPKHLITATGQRVTLRCSPRSGDLSVYWYQQSLDQGLQFLIQYYNGEERAKGNILERFSAQQFPDLHSELNLSSLELGDSALYFCASSVGQGAHNEQFFGPGTRLTVL.

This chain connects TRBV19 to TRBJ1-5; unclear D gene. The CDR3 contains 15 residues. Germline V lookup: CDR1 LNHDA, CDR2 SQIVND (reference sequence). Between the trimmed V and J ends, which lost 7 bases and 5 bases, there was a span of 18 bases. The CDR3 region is CASKSAYKRDQPQHF. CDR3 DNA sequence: TGTGCCAGTAAGTCGGCCTATAAGAGGGATCAGCCCCAGCATTTT.

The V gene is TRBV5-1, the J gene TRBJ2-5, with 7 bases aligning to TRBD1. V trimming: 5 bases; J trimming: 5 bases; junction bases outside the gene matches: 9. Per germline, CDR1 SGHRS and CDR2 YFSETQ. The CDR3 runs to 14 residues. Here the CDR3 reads CASRYDRAGETQYF. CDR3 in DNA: TGCGCCAGCAGATATGACAGGGCTGGGGAGACCCAGTACTTC.